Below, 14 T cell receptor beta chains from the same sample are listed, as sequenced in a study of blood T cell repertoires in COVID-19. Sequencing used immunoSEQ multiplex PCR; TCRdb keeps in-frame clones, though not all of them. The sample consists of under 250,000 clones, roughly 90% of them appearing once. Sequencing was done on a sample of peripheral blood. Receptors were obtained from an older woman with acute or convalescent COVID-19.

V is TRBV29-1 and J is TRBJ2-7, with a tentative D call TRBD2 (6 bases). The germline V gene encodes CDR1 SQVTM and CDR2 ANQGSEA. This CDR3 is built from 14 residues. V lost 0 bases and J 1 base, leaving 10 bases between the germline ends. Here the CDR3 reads CSVEERGRSYEQYF. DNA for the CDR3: TGCAGCGTTGAAGAGCGGGGTCGATCCTACGAGCAGTACTTC.

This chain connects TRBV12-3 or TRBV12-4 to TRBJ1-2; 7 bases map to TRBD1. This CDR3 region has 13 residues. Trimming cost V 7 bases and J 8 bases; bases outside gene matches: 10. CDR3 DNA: TGTGCCAGCACCTTCCAGGGGGGAGAGGGCTACACCTTC. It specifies CASTFQGGEGYTF.

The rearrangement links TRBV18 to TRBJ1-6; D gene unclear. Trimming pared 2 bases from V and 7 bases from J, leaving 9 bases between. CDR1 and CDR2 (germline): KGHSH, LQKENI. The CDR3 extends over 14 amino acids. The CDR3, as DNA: TGTGCCAGCTCACCAAGAGAGTTGAATTCACCCCTCCACTTT. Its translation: CASSPRELNSPLHF.

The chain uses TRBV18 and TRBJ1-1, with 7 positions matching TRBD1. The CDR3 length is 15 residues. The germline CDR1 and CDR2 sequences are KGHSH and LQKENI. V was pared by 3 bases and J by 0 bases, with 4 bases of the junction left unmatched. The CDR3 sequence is CASSPTGALNTEAFF. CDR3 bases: TGTGCCAGCTCACCCACAGGGGCCTTGAACACTGAAGCTTTCTTT.

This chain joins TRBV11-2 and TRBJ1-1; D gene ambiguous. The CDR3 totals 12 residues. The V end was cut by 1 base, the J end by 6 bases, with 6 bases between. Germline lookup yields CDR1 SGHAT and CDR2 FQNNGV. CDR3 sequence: CASSLGAAEAFF. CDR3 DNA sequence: TGTGCCAGCAGCTTAGGGGCAGCTGAAGCTTTCTTT. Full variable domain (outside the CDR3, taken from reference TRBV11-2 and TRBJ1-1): EAGVAQSPRYKIIEKRQSVAFWCNPISGHATLYWYQQILGQGPKLLIQFQNNGVVDDSQLPKDRFSAERLKGVDSTLKIQPAKLEDSAVYLCASSLGAAEAFFGQGTRLTVV.

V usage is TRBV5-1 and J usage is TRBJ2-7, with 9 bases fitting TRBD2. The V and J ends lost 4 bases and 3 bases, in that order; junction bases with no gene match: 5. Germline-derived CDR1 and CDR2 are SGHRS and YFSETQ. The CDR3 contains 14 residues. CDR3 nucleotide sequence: TGCGCCAGCAGCCTTCCTAGCGGGGTCTACGAGCAGTACTTC. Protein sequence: CASSLPSGVYEQYF.

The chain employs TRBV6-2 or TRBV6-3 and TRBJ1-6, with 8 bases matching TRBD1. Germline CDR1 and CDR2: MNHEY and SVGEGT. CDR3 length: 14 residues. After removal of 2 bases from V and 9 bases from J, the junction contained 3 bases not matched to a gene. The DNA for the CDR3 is TGTGCCAGCAGTTACCTACAGGGGGGTTCACCCCTCCACTTT. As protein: CASSYLQGGSPLHF.

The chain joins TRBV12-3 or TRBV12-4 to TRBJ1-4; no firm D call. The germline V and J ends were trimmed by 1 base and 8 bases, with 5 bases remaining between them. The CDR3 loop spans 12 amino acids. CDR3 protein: CASSLEREKLFF. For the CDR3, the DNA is TGTGCCAGCAGTTTAGAACGGGAAAAACTGTTTTTT.

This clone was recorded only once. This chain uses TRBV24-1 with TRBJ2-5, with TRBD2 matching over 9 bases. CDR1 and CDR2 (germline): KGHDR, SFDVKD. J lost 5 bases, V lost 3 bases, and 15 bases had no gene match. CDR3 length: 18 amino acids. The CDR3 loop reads CATSDNGPSSGVGETQYF. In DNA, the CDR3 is TGTGCCACCAGTGATAATGGGCCGTCTAGCGGGGTCGGTGAGACCCAGTACTTC.

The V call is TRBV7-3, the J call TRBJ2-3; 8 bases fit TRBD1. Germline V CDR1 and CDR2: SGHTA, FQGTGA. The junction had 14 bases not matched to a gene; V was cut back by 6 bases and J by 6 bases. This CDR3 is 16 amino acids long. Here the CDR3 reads CASSQRAGTGADTQYF. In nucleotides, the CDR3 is TGTGCCAGCAGTCAAAGGGCGGGGACAGGAGCCGATACGCAGTATTTT.

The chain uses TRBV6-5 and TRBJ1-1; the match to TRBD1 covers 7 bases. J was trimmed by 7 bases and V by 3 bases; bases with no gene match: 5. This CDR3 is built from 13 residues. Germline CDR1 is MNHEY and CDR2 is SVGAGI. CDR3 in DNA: TGTGCCAGCAGTTATTCGGGACAGTTTGAAGCTTTCTTT. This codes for CASSYSGQFEAFF.

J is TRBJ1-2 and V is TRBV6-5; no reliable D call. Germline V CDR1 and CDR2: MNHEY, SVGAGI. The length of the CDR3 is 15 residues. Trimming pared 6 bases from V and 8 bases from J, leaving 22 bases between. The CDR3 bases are TGTGCCAGCAGCCCATTGGTGAGGGAAGGAACCGGCTACACCTTC. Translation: CASSPLVREGTGYTF.

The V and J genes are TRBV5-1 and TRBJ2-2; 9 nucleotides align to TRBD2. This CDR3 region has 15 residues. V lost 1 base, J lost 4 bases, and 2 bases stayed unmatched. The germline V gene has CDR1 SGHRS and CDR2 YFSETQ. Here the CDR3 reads CASSLFSGSTGELFF. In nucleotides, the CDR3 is TGCGCCAGCAGCTTGTTTAGCGGGAGCACCGGGGAGCTGTTTTTT.

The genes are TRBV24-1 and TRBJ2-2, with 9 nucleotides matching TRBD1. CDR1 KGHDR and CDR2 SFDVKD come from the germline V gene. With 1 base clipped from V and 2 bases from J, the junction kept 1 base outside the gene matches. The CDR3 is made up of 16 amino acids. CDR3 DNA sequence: TGTGCCACCAGTGATTTAACAGGGGGCAACACCGGGGAGCTGTTTTTT. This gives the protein CATSDLTGGNTGELFF.